The 18 T cell receptor beta chains presented below share a single source sample, sequenced in a study of blood T cell repertoires in COVID-19. Produced via immunoSEQ multiplex PCR; TCRdb's table is partial and in-frame only. The profile shows over 80,000 clones, about 71% of them singletons. Sequencing was done on a sample of peripheral blood. These receptors originate from a woman aged 45-65 years with acute or convalescent COVID-19.

The chain has TRBV10-1 and TRBJ2-7; 10 bases match TRBD2. CDR1 is WNHNN, CDR2 SYGVQD, per germline (reference sequence). The CDR3 covers 16 residues. V lost 9 bases, J lost 0 bases, and 11 bases stayed unmatched. The DNA of the CDR3 is TGCGCCAGAGATAATAGCGGGGGGATGAGCTCCTACGAGCAGTACTTC. It encodes CARDNSGGMSSYEQYF.

The J gene is TRBJ1-6, the V gene TRBV2; a possible D gene is TRBD1 (5 bases). Germline CDR1 is SNHLY and CDR2 is FYNNEI. V lost 3 bases, J lost 8 bases, and 14 bases lay in between. CDR3 length equals 15 residues. CDR3 DNA sequence: TGTGCCAGCAGTGAGAACTTTTGGGGGGATTCACCCCTCCACTTT. This sequence encodes CASSENFWGDSPLHF.

The chain uses TRBV2 and TRBJ2-1, with 9 bases aligning to TRBD2. Per the germline V gene, CDR1 is SNHLY and CDR2 is FYNNEI. This CDR3 is built from 13 residues. Losses at the gene ends were 8 bases for V and 5 bases for J; bases not matched to a gene: 4. CDR3 residues: CASVAGVHNEQFF. CDR3 nucleotides: TGTGCCAGCGTAGCGGGGGTTCACAATGAGCAGTTCTTC.

This chain links TRBV9 with TRBJ2-1; tentatively, D is TRBD1 (5 bases). V gave up 1 base and J gave up 10 bases, with 15 bases separating them. The V gene's germline CDR1 is SGDLS and CDR2 YYNGEE. This CDR3 is built from 14 residues. CDR3: CASSVFPRDSEQFF. The CDR3, as DNA: TGTGCCAGCAGCGTATTCCCCCGCGACAGCGAGCAGTTCTTC.

The chain uses TRBV5-6 and TRBJ1-2; a weak D match, TRBD1 (5 bases). Between the trimmed V and J ends, which lost 1 base and 8 bases, there was a span of 18 bases. Germline assignment: CDR1 SGHDT and CDR2 YYEEEE. The CDR3 is 15 amino acids. This CDR3 reads CASSLWGTGYGGYTF. The CDR3 DNA follows: TGTGCCAGCAGCTTGTGGGGCACAGGCTACGGGGGCTACACCTTC.

The chain links TRBV11-2 to TRBJ1-1; no clear D. This CDR3 region has 12 residues. V was cut by 5 bases and J by 4 bases, with 8 bases left in between. Germline V gene lookup returns CDR1 SGHAT and CDR2 FQNNGV. CDR3 DNA: TGTGCCAGCAGCATCCGGAGCACTGAAGCTTTCTTT. This translates into CASSIRSTEAFF. The full variable domain, in which reference TRBV11-2 and TRBJ1-1 provide the parts outside the CDR3, is EAGVAQSPRYKIIEKRQSVAFWCNPISGHATLYWYQQILGQGPKLLIQFQNNGVVDDSQLPKDRFSAERLKGVDSTLKIQPAKLEDSAVYLCASSIRSTEAFFGQGTRLTVV.

The chain recombines TRBV24-1 with TRBJ2-7, with 9 bases matching TRBD2. There are 14 residues in the CDR3. CDR1 and CDR2 from the germline V gene are KGHDR and SFDVKD. V lost 4 bases to trimming and J lost 6 bases; unmatched junction nucleotides: 6. The CDR3 loop reads CATSDPGTSPEQYF. CDR3 nucleotides: TGTGCCACCAGTGACCCCGGGACTAGCCCCGAGCAGTACTTC.

This chain uses TRBV7-2 with TRBJ1-3, with TRBD1 matching 8 bases. Germline assignment: CDR1 SGHTA and CDR2 FQGNSA. The length of the CDR3 is 17 residues. The junction had 4 bases not matched to a gene; V was cut back by 0 bases and J by 0 bases. The CDR3 DNA is TGTGCCAGCAGCTTAGCCCAACAGGGGGTCTCTGGAAACACCATATATTTT. Translation gives CASSLAQQGVSGNTIYF.

The rearrangement links TRBV19 to TRBJ1-5, with a tentative D call TRBD1 (6 bases). CDR3 size: 14 residues. V lost 5 bases and J lost 0, with 8 bases in between. In germline, CDR1 is LNHDA, CDR2 SQIVND (reference sequence). DNA for the CDR3: TGTGCCAGTAGTCCGACAGGTAGCAATCAGCCCCAGCATTTT. It encodes CASSPTGSNQPQHF.

The rearrangement links TRBV28 to TRBJ2-7; no reliable D call. This CDR3 comprises 14 residues. Germline-derived CDR1 and CDR2 are MDHEN and SYDVKM. Trimming took 3 bases from V and 2 from J, leaving 11 bases between them. CDR3 sequence reads: CASSFQRPPYEQYF. CDR3 nucleotides: TGTGCCAGCAGTTTTCAGCGCCCTCCCTACGAGCAGTACTTC. Drawing the rest from reference TRBV28 and TRBJ2-7, the complete variable domain is DVKVTQSSRYLVKRTGEKVFLECVQDMDHENMFWYRQDPGLGLRLIYFSYDVKMKEKGDIPEGYSVSREKKERFSLILESASTNQTSMYLCASSFQRPPYEQYFGPGTRLTVT.

This chain links TRBV3-1 (or the pseudogene TRBV3-2) with TRBJ2-5; D not resolved. This CDR3 is built from 14 residues. Germline lookup yields CDR1 LGHDT and CDR2 YNNKEL (reference sequence). Trimming stripped 4 bases from V and 2 bases from J, with 11 bases between. This CDR3 reads CASSRRSGQETQYF. DNA for the CDR3: TGTGCCAGCAGCCGTCGGAGTGGGCAAGAGACCCAGTACTTC.

The chain carries TRBV2 and TRBJ1-3, with a tentative D call TRBD1 (6 bases). This CDR3 contains 14 residues. CDR1 is SNHLY and CDR2 is FYNNEI in the germline V gene. Trimming left V 8 bases short and J 2 bases short, with 13 bases between. CDR3 in DNA: TGTGCCAGCGACCTTTGGGGGCCTGGAAACACCATATATTTT. It translates to CASDLWGPGNTIYF.

The V gene is TRBV6-5, the J gene TRBJ2-3, with 9 bases aligning to TRBD2. The V segment lost 10 bases and the J segment 7 bases; nucleotides outside the gene matches: 15. Germline CDR1 MNHEY, CDR2 SVGAGI. The CDR3 has 15 residues. Here the CDR3 reads CATASGAGGPNTQYF. In DNA form, the CDR3 reads TGTGCCACCGCTAGCGGGGCGGGGGGGCCGAATACGCAGTATTTT.

In this sample, this clone turned up once. The V call is TRBV2, the J call TRBJ1-2, with D uncertain. Trimming removed 4 bases at V and 4 bases at J, with 16 bases between. This CDR3 is built from 15 residues. The germline V gene has CDR1 SNHLY and CDR2 FYNNEI. The CDR3 DNA is TGTGCCAGCAGTGGCTCACGAGAGGGTGGCTATGGCTACACCTTC. Amino acids: CASSGSREGGYGYTF.

The chain is built from TRBV19 and TRBJ1-1; the D is unclear. CDR1 is LNHDA and CDR2 is SQIVND in the germline V gene (reference sequence). The CDR3 covers 13 residues. V was cut by 3 bases and J by 0 bases, with 5 bases left in between. CDR3 region: CASSMVVNTEAFF. The CDR3 DNA follows: TGTGCCAGTAGTATGGTAGTGAACACTGAAGCTTTCTTT. The full variable domain, with the rest looked up from reference TRBV19 and TRBJ1-1, is DGGITQSPKYLFRKEGQNVTLSCEQNLNHDAMYWYRQDPGQGLRLIYYSQIVNDFQKGDIAEGYSVSREKKESFPLTVTSAQKNPTAFYLCASSMVVNTEAFFGQGTRLTVV.

The J gene is TRBJ1-1, the V gene TRBV28; possibly TRBD1 for D (6 bases). The CDR3 loop spans 13 amino acids. CDR1 is MDHEN and CDR2 is SYDVKM in the germline V gene. Trimming removed 1 base at V and 7 bases at J, with 10 bases between. CDR3 protein: CASSLLQGIEAFF. CDR3 bases: TGTGCCAGCAGTTTATTACAGGGAATTGAAGCTTTCTTT.

This clone has only one observation. This sequence joins TRBV25-1 and TRBJ1-2; D is ambiguous. Trimming left V 3 bases short and J 5 bases short, with 13 bases between. Looked up from germline, CDR1 is MGHDK and CDR2 is SYGVNS. The CDR3 runs to 14 residues. DNA for the CDR3: TGTGCCAGCAGTGATTCGGGAGAGAGATATGGCTACACCTTC. The encoded protein is CASSDSGERYGYTF.

The J gene is TRBJ2-5, the V gene TRBV5-1; D might be TRBD2 (6 bases). V shed 1 base and J shed 5 bases, with 21 bases lying between them. In germline, CDR1 is SGHRS, CDR2 YFSETQ. The CDR3 is made up of 17 amino acids. CDR3 amino acids: CASSLREQGDLRETQYF. As DNA, the CDR3 is TGCGCCAGCAGCTTGAGGGAGCAAGGGGACTTACGGGAGACCCAGTACTTC.